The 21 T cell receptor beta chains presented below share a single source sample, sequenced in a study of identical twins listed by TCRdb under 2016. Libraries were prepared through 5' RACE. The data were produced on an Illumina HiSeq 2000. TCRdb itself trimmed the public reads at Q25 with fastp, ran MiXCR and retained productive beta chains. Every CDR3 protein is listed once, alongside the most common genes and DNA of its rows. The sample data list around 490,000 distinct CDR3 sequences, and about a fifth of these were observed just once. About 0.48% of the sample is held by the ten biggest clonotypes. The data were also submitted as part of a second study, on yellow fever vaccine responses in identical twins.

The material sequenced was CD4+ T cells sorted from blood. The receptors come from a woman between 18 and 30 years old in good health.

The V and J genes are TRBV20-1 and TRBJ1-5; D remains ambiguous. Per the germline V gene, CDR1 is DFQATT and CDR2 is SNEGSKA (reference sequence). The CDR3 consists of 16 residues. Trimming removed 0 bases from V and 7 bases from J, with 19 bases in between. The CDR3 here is CSARDRLFGPGQPQHF. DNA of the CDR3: TGCAGTGCTAGAGACAGGTTGTTCGGACCGGGGCAGCCCCAGCATTTT.

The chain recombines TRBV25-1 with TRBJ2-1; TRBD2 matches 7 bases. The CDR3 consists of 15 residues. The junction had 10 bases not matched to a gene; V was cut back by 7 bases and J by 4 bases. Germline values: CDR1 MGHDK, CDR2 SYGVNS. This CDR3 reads CASTSSGLLYNEQFF. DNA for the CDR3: TGTGCCAGCACCTCTTCGGGACTACTATACAATGAGCAGTTCTTC.

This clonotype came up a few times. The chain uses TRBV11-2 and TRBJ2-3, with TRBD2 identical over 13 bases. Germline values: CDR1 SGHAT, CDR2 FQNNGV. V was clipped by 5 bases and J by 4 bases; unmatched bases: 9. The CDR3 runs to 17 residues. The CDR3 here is CASSPRPGTSGADTQYF. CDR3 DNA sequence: TGTGCCAGCAGCCCGCGGCCCGGGACTAGCGGGGCAGATACGCAGTATTTT. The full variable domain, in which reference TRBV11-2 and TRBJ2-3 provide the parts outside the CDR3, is EAGVAQSPRYKIIEKRQSVAFWCNPISGHATLYWYQQILGQGPKLLIQFQNNGVVDDSQLPKDRFSAERLKGVDSTLKIQPAKLEDSAVYLCASSPRPGTSGADTQYFGPGTRLTVL.

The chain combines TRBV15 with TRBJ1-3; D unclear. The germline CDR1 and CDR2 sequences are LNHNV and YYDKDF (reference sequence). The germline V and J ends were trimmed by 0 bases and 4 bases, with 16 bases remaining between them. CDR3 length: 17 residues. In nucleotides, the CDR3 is TGTGCCACCAGCAGAGATTGGACCAGCTCGTACGGAAACACCATATATTTT. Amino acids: CATSRDWTSSYGNTIYF.

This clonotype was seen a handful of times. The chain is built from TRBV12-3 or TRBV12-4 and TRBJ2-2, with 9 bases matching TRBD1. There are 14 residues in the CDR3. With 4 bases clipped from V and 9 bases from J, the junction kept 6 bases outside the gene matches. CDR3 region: CASSSNTGGRELFF. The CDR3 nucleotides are TGTGCCAGCAGTTCAAACACAGGGGGCCGGGAGCTGTTTTTT.

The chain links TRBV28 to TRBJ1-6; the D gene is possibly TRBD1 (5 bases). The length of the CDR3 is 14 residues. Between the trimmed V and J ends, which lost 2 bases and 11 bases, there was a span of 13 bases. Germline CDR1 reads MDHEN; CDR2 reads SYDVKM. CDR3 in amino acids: CASSLDPGLAPLHF. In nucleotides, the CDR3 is TGTGCCAGCAGTTTAGACCCAGGGCTGGCACCCCTCCACTTT.

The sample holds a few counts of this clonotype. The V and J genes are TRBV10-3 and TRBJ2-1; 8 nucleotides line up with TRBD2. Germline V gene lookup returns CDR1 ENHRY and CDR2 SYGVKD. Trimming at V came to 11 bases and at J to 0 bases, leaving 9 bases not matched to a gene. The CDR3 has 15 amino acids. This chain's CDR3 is CAHSTGGSSYNEQFF. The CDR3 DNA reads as TGTGCCCATTCGACGGGAGGGAGCTCCTACAATGAGCAGTTCTTC.

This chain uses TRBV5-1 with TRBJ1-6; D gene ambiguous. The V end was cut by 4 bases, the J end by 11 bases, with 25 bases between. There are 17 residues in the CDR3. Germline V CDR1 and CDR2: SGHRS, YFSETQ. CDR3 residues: CASSPIGPLSGEAPLHF. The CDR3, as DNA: TGCGCCAGCAGCCCCATCGGACCCCTTTCCGGGGAGGCACCCCTCCACTTT.

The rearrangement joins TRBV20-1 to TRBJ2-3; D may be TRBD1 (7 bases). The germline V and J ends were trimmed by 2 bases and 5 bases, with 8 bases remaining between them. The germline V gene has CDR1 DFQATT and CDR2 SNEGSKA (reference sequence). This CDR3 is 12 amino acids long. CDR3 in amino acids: CSARQGGDTQYF. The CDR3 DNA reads TGCAGTGCTAGACAGGGGGGAGATACGCAGTATTTT.

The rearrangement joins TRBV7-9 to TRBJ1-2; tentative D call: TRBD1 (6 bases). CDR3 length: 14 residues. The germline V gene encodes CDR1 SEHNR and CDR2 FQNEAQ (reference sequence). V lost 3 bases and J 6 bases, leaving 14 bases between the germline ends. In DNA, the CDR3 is TGTGCCAGCAGCTTGCCCTACAGGGAGGATGGCTACACCTTC. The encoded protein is CASSLPYREDGYTF.

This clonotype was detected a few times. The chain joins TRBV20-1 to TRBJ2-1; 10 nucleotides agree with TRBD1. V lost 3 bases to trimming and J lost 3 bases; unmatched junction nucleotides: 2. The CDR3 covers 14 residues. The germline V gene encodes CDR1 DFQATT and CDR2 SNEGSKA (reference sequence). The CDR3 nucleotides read TGCAGTGCTAGGGACAGGGGGTACTACAATGAGCAGTTCTTC. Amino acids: CSARDRGYYNEQFF.

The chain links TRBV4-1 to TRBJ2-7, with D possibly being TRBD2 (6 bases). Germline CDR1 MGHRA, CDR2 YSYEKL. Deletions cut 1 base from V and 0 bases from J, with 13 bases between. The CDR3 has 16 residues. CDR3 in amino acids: CASSQVVAVSSYEQYF. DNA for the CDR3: TGCGCCAGCAGCCAAGTTGTAGCGGTAAGCTCCTACGAGCAGTACTTC.

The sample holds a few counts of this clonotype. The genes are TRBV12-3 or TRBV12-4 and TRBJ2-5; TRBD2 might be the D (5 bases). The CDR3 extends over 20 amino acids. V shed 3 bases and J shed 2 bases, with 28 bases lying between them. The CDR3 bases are TGTGCCAGCAGTTTCTCTCCCCTAACACGCTCGGACTGGAAACAAGAGACCCAGTACTTC. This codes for CASSFSPLTRSDWKQETQYF.

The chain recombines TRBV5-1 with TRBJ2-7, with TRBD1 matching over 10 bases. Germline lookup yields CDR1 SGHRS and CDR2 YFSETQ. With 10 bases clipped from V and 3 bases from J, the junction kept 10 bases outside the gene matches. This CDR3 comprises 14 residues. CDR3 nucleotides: TGCGCCCAGCAGAGGGGACAGGGGCACTACGAGCAGTACTTC. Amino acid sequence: CAQQRGQGHYEQYF.

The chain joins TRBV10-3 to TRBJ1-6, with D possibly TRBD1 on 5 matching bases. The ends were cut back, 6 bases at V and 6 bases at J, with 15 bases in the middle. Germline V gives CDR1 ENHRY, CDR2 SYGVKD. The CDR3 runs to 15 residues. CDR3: CAIRHSDSSNSPLHF. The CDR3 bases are TGTGCCATCAGACATTCCGACAGCTCTAATTCACCCCTCCACTTT.

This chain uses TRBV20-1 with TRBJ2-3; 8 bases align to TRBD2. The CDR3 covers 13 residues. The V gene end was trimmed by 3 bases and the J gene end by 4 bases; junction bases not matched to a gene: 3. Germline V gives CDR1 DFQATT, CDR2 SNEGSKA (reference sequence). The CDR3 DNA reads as TGCAGTGCTAGCGGGGGGGCACCAGATACGCAGTATTTT. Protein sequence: CSASGGAPDTQYF.

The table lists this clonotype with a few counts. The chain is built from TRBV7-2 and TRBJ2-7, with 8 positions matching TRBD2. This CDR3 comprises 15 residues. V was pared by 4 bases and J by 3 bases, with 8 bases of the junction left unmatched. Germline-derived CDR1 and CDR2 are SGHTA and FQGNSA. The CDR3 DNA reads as TGTGCCAGCAGCTCCAGCGGGAGTTTCCACTACGAGCAGTACTTC. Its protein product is CASSSSGSFHYEQYF. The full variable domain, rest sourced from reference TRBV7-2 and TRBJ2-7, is GAGVSQSPSNKVTEKGKDVELRCDPISGHTALYWYRQSLGQGLEFLIYFQGNSAPDKSGLPSDRFSAERTGGSVSTLTIQRTQQEDSAVYLCASSSSGSFHYEQYFGPGTRLTVT.

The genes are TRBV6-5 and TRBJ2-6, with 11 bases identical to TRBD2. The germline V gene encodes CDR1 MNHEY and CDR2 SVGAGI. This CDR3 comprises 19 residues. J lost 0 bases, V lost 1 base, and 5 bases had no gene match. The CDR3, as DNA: TGTGCCAGCAGTTACTTGTCTAGCGGGAGGAACTCTGGGGCCAACGTCCTGACTTTC. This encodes CASSYLSSGRNSGANVLTF.

CDR3 loop: CASSRPPDSSSYNEQFF. The CDR3 DNA reads TGTGCCAGCAGCCGCCCTCCCGACTCGAGCTCCTACAATGAGCAGTTCTTC. The genes are TRBV3-1 and TRBJ2-1, with D hard to call. With 4 bases removed from V and 0 bases from J, the gap between germline ends came to 16 bases. The CDR3 has 17 residues. The germline V gene encodes CDR1 LGHDT and CDR2 YNNKEL (reference sequence).

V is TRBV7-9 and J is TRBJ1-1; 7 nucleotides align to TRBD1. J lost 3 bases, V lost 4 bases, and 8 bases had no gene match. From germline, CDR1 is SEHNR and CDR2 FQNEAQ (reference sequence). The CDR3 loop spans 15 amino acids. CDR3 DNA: TGTGCCAGCAGCTCCGACAGGGAAGGGTACACTGAAGCTTTCTTT. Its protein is CASSSDREGYTEAFF.

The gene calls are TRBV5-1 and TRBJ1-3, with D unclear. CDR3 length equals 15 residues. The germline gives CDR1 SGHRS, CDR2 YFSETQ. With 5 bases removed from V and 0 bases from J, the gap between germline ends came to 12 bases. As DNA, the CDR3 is TGCGCCAGCAGTCGAGGGCAGGACTCTGGAAACACCATATATTTT. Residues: CASSRGQDSGNTIYF.